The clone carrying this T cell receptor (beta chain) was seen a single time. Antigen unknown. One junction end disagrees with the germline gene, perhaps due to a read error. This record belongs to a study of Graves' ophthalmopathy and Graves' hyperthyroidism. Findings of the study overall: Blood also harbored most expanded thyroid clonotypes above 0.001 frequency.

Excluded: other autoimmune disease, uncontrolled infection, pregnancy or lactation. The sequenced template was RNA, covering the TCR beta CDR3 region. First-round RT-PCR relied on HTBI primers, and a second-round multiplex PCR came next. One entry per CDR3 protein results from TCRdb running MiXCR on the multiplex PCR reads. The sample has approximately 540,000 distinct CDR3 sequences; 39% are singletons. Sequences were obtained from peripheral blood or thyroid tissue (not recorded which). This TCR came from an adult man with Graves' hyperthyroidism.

The CDR3 coding sequence is TGCGCCAGCAGCTTGGAGGGACATTCTGGTGAAAAACTGTTTTTT. Encoded protein: CASSLEGHSGEKLFF. This sequence joins TRBV7-9 and TRBJ1-4, with D perhaps TRBD1 (6 bases). This CDR3 region has 15 residues. Germline V gene lookup returns CDR1 SEHNR and CDR2 FQNEAQ (reference sequence).